This T cell receptor beta chain was identified in a study of Graves' ophthalmopathy and Graves' hyperthyroidism. Study-level information: Peripheral blood (taken before any treatment) was collected at initial diagnosis.

General study points: The authors also found most expanded thyroid clonotypes above 0.001 frequency in blood. The model reached 65% to 71% sensitivity and under 75% specificity for predicting ophthalmopathy progression. A model of 13 signatures distinguished ophthalmopathy from stable hyperthyroidism at around 90% sensitivity and 81.08% specificity.

The CDR3 length is 13 residues. The V gene's germline CDR1 is MNHEY and CDR2 SVGEGT. V was cut by 6 bases and J by 5 bases, with 13 bases left in between. Transcripts of RNA were the source for amplifying TCR beta CDR3 regions. Amplification began with first-round RT-PCR using HTBI primers, then second-round multiplex PCR was performed. TCRdb re-called the multiplex PCR reads with MiXCR, one entry per CDR3 protein. In the table there are 300,000 to 350,000 distinct CDR3 sequences, roughly a sixth of which are singletons. Note on this clonotype: Its antigen is unidentified.

The sequenced sample consisted of peripheral blood. The chain has TRBV6-2 or TRBV6-3 and TRBJ2-5, with D unclear. The origin of this receptor is an adult man with Graves' ophthalmopathy. The DNA for the CDR3 is TGTGCCAGCAGCAGGCTTTCCTCGGAGACCCAGTACTTC. It codes for CASSRLSSETQYF.